This paragraph reports one T cell receptor beta chain. Its specificity is unknown. Clones were read by immunoSEQ multiplex PCR, and TCRdb kept only the in-frame ones, dropping some. The sample contains roughly 45,000 clones, over 75% of which appear only once. The data stem from a study of CD4 T cells in relation to SARS-CoV-2 and coronaviruses. At the level of the study: After roughly ten days of antigen culture, PBMC TCR beta CDR3s were sequenced. A couple of subjects were Hispanic; patients were seven or eight males and a handful of females.

Points from the study as a whole: Pre-pandemic and post-infection samples never came from the same donor.

CDR1 is MDHEN and CDR2 is SYDVKM in the germline V gene. The trim removed 6 bases at V and 1 base at J, leaving 5 bases unmatched. The CDR3 is 15 residues long. For approximately eleven days, some 9.7 x 10^4 sorted CD4+ cells grew with T cell-depleted PBMCs and CEF. The sample comprised naive CD4+ T cells from PBMCs, cultured in vitro. Subset meaning: naive CD4+ T cells isolated by negative enrichment. This clonotype was sampled from an adult with COVID-19. The J gene is TRBJ2-7, the V gene TRBV28; 11 bases are shared with TRBD1. The CDR3 DNA reads as TGTGCCAGCAGGGGACAGGGGGTCGCGTCCTACGAGCAGTACTTC. Translated: CASRGQGVASYEQYF.